The sequence of this T cell receptor (beta chain) was determined in a study of post-analysis software for immune sequencing data. Study-wide findings and caveats: Higher frequency in patients than in controls was seen for roughly 5 TRBV segments, with TRBV5-6, TRBV5-1 and TRBV20-1 among them.

Unique molecular identifiers were present in the TCR beta cDNA libraries. TCRdb independently ran MiXCR on the PCR reads; one entry per CDR3 protein. This sample has a few hundred thousand distinct CDR3 sequences, with around 31% found just once. Deletions cut 1 base from V and 2 bases from J, with 9 bases between. This CDR3 comprises 14 residues. CDR1 SGHRS and CDR2 YFSETQ come from the germline V gene. Regarding this clonotype: The antigen remains unidentified.

The sequenced sample was blood. The genes are TRBV5-1 and TRBJ2-5; D remains unclear. The sequence came from a girl under 18 with multiple sclerosis. The CDR3 spells CASSLTARQETQYF. CDR3 sequence (DNA): TGCGCCAGCAGCTTGACAGCGCGTCAAGAGACCCAGTACTTC.